This T cell receptor (beta chain) was identified during a study of a mutant IDH1 vaccine in newly diagnosed glioma. This sample's time point: week 11, during vaccination. A 20-mer mutant IDH1 peptide at 300 ug was injected subcutaneously with topical imiquimod. Sequencing was performed with immunoSEQ multiplex PCR; in TCRdb, only in-frame clones are kept and a portion is missing. The sample records tens of thousands of clones, roughly 80% being singletons. About this clone: Its antigen is unknown.

The specimen was PBMCs, collected from a glioma patient whose treatment included an IDH1 peptide vaccine. The clonotype comes from a man aged 50-60 years with glioma.

The CDR3 spells CASRAGTSLGVTQYF. CDR3 DNA sequence: TGTGCCAGCAGGGCCGGGACTTCCCTCGGGGTTACGCAGTATTTT. The J gene is TRBJ2-3, the V gene TRBV5-6, with a weak D call TRBD2 (6 bases). V dropped 5 bases and J dropped 8 bases, with 21 bases sitting between them. There are 15 residues in the CDR3. Per germline, CDR1 SGHDT and CDR2 YYEEEE.